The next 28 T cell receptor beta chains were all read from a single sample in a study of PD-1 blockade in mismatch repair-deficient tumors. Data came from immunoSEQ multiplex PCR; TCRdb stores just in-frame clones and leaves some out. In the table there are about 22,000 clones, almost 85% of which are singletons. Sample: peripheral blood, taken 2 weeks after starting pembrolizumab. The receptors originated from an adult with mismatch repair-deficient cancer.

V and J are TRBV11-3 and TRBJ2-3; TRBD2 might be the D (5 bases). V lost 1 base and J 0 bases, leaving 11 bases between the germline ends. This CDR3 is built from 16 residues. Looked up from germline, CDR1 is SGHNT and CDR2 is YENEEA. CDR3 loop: CASSLGPAASTDTQYF. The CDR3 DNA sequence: TGTGCCAGCAGCTTAGGTCCAGCGGCGAGCACAGATACGCAGTATTTT.

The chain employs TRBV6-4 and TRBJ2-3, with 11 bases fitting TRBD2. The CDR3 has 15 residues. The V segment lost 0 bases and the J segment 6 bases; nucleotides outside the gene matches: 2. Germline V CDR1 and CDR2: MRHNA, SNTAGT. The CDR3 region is CASSDSSGRADTQYF. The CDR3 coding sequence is TGTGCCAGCAGTGACTCTAGCGGGAGGGCCGATACGCAGTATTTT.

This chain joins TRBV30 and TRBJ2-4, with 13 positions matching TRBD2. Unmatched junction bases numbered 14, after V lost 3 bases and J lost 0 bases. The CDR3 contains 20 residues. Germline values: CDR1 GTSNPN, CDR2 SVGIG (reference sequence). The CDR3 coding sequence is TGTGCCTGGAGCACCCCCCCGGGACTAGCGGGGACTATAGCCAAAAACATTCAGTACTTC. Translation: CAWSTPPGLAGTIAKNIQYF.

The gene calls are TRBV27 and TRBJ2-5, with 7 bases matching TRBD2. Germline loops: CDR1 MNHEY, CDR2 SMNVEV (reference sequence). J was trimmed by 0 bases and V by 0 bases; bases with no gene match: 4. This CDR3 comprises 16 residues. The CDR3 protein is CASSLSPSGYQETQYF. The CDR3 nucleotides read TGTGCCAGCAGTTTATCGCCTAGCGGATACCAAGAGACCCAGTACTTC.

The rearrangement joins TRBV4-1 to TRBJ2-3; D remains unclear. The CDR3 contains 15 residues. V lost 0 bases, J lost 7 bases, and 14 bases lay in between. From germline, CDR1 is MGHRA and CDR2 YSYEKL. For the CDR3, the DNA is TGCGCCAGCAGCCAAGAGCAAGGCCGAGCCAATACGCAGTATTTT. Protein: CASSQEQGRANTQYF.

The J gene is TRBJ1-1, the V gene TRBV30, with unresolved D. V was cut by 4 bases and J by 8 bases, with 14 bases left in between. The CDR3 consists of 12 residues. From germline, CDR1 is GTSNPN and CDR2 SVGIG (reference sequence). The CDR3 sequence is CAWIDPTQEAFF. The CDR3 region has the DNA TGTGCCTGGATTGATCCGACGCAAGAAGCTTTCTTT.

The DNA for the CDR3 is TGTGCCAGCAGCTTCAAAGATACGCAGTATTTT. Protein: CASSFKDTQYF. The gene calls are TRBV9 and TRBJ2-3; D call uncertain. This CDR3 has 11 residues. V lost 4 bases and J 5 bases, leaving 5 bases between the germline ends. Germline V gene lookup returns CDR1 SGDLS and CDR2 YYNGEE.

CDR3 sequence reads: CASSDGTGVGEQYF. In nucleotides, the CDR3 is TGTGCCAGCAGCGACGGGACAGGGGTAGGCGAGCAGTACTTC. The V and J genes are TRBV6-5 and TRBJ2-7; 10 bases are shared with TRBD1. V shed 6 bases, J shed 6 bases, and the junction held 8 bases outside the gene matches. CDR3 length: 14 residues. Germline CDR1 is MNHEY and CDR2 is SVGAGI.

CDR3 amino acids: CASSLGQGGSVKNIQYF. In DNA form, the CDR3 reads TGTGCCAGCAGCTTAGGGCAAGGGGGTTCGGTCAAAAACATTCAGTACTTC. The chain uses TRBV7-6 and TRBJ2-4; a possible D gene is TRBD1 (6 bases). The CDR3 spans 17 residues. Per germline, CDR1 SGHVS and CDR2 FNYEAQ. The germline V and J ends were trimmed by 1 base and 3 bases, with 16 bases remaining between them.

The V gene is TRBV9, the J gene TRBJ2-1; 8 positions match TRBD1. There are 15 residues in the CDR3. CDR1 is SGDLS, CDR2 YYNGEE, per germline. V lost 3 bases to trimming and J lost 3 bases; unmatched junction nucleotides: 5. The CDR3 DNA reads TGTGCCAGCAGCGCCCAGGGGGCCTTCTACAATGAGCAGTTCTTC. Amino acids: CASSAQGAFYNEQFF.

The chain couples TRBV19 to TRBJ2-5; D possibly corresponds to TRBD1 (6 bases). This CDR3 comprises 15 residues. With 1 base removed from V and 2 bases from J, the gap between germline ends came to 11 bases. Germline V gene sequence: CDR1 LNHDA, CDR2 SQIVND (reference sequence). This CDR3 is CASSIGGGLQETQYF. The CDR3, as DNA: TGTGCCAGTAGTATAGGAGGGGGTTTACAAGAGACCCAGTACTTC.

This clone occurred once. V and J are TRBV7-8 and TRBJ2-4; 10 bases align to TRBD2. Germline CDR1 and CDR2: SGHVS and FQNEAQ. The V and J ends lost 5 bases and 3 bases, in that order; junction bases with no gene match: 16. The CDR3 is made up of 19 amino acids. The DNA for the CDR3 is TGTGCCAGCAGCCTTAGTAGGCTAGCGGGAGACAAAGGCAAAAACATTCAGTACTTC. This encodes CASSLSRLAGDKGKNIQYF.

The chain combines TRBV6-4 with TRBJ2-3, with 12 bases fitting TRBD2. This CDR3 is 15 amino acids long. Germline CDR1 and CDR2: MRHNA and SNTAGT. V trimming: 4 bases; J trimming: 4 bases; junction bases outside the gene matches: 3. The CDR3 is CASSALAGGPDTQYF. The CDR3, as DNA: TGTGCCAGCAGTGCTCTAGCGGGAGGGCCAGATACGCAGTATTTT.

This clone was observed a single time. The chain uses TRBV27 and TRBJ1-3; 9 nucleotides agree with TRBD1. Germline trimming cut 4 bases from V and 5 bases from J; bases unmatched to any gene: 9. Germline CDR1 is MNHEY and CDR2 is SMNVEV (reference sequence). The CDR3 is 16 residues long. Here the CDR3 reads CASSSRTGVMRNTIYF. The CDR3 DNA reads TGTGCCAGCAGTTCCAGGACAGGGGTAATGAGAAACACCATATATTTT.

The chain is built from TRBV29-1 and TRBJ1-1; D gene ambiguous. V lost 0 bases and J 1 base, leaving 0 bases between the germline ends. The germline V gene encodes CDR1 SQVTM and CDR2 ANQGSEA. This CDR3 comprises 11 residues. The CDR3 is CSVEENTEAFF. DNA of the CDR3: TGCAGCGTTGAAGAGAACACTGAAGCTTTCTTT.

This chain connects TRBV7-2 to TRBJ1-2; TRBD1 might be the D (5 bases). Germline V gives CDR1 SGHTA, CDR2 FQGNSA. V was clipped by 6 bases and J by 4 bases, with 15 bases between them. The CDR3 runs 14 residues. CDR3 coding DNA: TGTGCCAGCAGTTTTACGACAGAGGGCTATGGCTACACCTTC. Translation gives CASSFTTEGYGYTF.

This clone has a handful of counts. As DNA, the CDR3 is TGTGCCAGCAGCCCCTATGGGTCCAGCTCCTACGAGCAGTACTTC. It is translated as CASSPYGSSSYEQYF. The genes are TRBV7-8 and TRBJ2-7; D remains ambiguous. The CDR3 runs to 15 residues. V lost 5 bases and J lost 0, with 14 bases in between. The germline V gene has CDR1 SGHVS and CDR2 FQNEAQ.

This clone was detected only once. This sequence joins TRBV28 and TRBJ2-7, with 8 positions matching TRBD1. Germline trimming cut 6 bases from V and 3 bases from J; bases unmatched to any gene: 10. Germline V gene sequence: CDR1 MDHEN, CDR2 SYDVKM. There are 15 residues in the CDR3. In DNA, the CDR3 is TGTGCCAGCAGCCCACACCAGGGGGCCTACTACGAGCAGTACTTC. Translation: CASSPHQGAYYEQYF. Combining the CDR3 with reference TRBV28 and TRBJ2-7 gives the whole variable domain DVKVTQSSRYLVKRTGEKVFLECVQDMDHENMFWYRQDPGLGLRLIYFSYDVKMKEKGDIPEGYSVSREKKERFSLILESASTNQTSMYLCASSPHQGAYYEQYFGPGTRLTVT.

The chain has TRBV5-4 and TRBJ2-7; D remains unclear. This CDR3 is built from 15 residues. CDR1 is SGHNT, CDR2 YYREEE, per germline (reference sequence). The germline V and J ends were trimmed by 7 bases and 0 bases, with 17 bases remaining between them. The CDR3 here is CASARLPESSYEQYF. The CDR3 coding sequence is TGTGCCAGCGCCCGTCTTCCGGAAAGCTCCTACGAGCAGTACTTC.

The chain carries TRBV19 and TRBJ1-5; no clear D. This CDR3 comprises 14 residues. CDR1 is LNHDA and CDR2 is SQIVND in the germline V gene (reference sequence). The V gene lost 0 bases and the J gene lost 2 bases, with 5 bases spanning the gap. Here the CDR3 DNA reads TGTGCCAGTAGTATAGATACTGGCAATCAGCCCCAGCATTTT. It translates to CASSIDTGNQPQHF.

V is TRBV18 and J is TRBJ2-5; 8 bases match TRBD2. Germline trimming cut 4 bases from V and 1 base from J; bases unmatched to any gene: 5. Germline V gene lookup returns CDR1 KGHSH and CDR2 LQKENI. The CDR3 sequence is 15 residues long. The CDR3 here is CASSLGAGGQETQYF. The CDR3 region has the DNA TGTGCCAGCTCACTCGGGGCGGGAGGCCAAGAGACCCAGTACTTC.

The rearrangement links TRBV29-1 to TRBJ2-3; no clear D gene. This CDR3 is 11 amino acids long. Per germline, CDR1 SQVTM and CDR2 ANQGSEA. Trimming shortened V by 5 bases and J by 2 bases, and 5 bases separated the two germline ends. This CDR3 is CSVTYTDTQYF. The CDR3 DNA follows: TGCAGCGTTACCTACACAGATACGCAGTATTTT.

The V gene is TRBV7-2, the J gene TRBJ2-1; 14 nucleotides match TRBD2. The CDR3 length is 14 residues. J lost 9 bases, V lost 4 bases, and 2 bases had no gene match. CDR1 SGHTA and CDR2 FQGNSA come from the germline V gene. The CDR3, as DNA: TGTGCCAGCAGCTGGGGACTAGCGGGAGCTGAGCAGTTCTTC. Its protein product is CASSWGLAGAEQFF.

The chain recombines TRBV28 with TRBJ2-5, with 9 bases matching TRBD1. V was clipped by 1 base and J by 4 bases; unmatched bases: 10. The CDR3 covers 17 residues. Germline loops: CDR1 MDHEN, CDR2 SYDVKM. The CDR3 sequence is CASSLSGDRDLSETQYF. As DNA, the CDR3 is TGTGCCAGCAGTTTATCCGGGGACAGGGATTTGTCAGAGACCCAGTACTTC.

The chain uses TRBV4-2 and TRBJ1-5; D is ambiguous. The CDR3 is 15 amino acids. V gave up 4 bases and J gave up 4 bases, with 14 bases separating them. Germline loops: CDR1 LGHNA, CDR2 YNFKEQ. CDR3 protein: CASSPDGQMNQPQHF. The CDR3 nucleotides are TGTGCCAGCAGCCCAGATGGGCAAATGAATCAGCCCCAGCATTTT.

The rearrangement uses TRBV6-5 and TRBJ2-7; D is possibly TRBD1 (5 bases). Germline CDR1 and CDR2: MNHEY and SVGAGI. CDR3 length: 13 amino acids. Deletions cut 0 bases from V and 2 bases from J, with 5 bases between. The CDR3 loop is CASSYSDTYEQYF. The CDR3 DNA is TGTGCCAGCAGTTACTCGGACACCTACGAGCAGTACTTC.

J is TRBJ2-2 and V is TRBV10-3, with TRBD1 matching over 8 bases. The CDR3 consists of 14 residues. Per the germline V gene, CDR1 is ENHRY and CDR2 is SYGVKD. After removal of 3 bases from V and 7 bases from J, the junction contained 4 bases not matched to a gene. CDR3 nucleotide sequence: TGTGCCATCAGTGAAAGGGACAGGAACGGGGAGCTGTTTTTT. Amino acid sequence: CAISERDRNGELFF.

The CDR3 loop is CASSIKSGGYSNQPQHF. CDR3 nucleotides: TGTGCCAGTAGTATTAAGTCAGGGGGTTATAGCAATCAGCCCCAGCATTTT. The V call is TRBV19, the J call TRBJ1-5; 7 bases fit TRBD1. With V trimmed by 3 bases and J by 0 bases, 8 bases remained unmatched. The CDR3 spans 17 residues. CDR1 is LNHDA, CDR2 SQIVND, per germline (reference sequence).